One sample yielded the 18 T cell receptor beta chains listed below, sequenced in a study of technical replicates of blood from several donors. Profiling relied on immunoSEQ multiplex PCR, and the TCRdb table lists in-frame clones only, not all of them. Of approximately 94,000 clones listed, 90% to 97% are singletons. Sequencing used T cells isolated from PBMCs. All receptors derive from a human donor in good health.

This clone was recorded only once. The V and J genes are TRBV25-1 and TRBJ2-7; D is perhaps TRBD1 (5 bases). The CDR3 loop spans 14 amino acids. CDR1 MGHDK and CDR2 SYGVNS come from the germline V gene. V was shortened by 2 bases and J by 2 bases, with 10 bases between the two germline ends. The CDR3 is CASSEPGHTYEQYF. CDR3 nucleotide sequence: TGTGCCAGCAGTGAACCCGGACATACCTACGAGCAGTACTTC.

The chain carries TRBV7-2 and TRBJ2-1; maybe TRBD2 (6 bases). The length of the CDR3 is 14 residues. The germline gives CDR1 SGHTA, CDR2 FQGNSA. V shed 3 bases and J shed 4 bases, with 10 bases lying between them. CDR3 in DNA: TGTGCCAGCAGCTTGGCGGGGACTTACAATGAGCAGTTCTTC. Translating gives CASSLAGTYNEQFF.

CDR3 sequence (DNA): TGTGCCAGCAGGTGGGCAGATAATCAGCCCCAGCATTTT. This translates into CASRWADNQPQHF. The gene calls are TRBV27 and TRBJ1-5; D remains ambiguous. With 6 bases removed from V and 4 bases from J, the gap between germline ends came to 10 bases. The CDR3 totals 13 residues. Germline V gene sequence: CDR1 MNHEY, CDR2 SMNVEV (reference sequence).

This sequence joins TRBV7-3 and TRBJ2-2; D gene uncertain. Deletions cut 5 bases from V and 2 bases from J, with 3 bases between. The germline gives CDR1 SGHTA, CDR2 FQGTGA. The CDR3 has 12 residues. CDR3 DNA: TGTGCCAGCAGCCCAAACACCGGGGAGCTGTTTTTT. Its protein product is CASSPNTGELFF.

This clone was picked up one time. The chain combines TRBV25-1 with TRBJ2-7, with 11 bases matching TRBD1. Germline V CDR1 and CDR2: MGHDK, SYGVNS. J was trimmed by 5 bases and V by 6 bases; bases with no gene match: 3. The CDR3 is 13 amino acids. CDR3 in DNA: TGTGCCAGCAGACCGGGACAGGGGGACGAGCAGTACTTC. Protein sequence: CASRPGQGDEQYF.

V gene TRBV7-9 combines with J gene TRBJ2-5; TRBD1 matches 9 bases. This CDR3 has 14 amino acids. Germline V gene data show CDR1 as SEHNR and CDR2 as FQNEAQ (reference sequence). V shed 5 bases and J 4 bases; nucleotides not matched to a gene: 5. The CDR3, as DNA: TGTGCCAGCAGCGCGCGGGACAGGGTAGAGACCCAGTACTTC. Encoded protein: CASSARDRVETQYF.

This chain links TRBV30 with TRBJ2-1; D ambiguous. V lost 0 bases, J lost 7 bases, and 10 bases lay in between. This CDR3 is 13 amino acids long. Germline CDR1 reads GTSNPN; CDR2 reads SVGIG (reference sequence). The CDR3 nucleotides are TGTGCCTGGAGTGTTCTCGGGTTGAATGAGCAGTTCTTC. Residues: CAWSVLGLNEQFF.

The chain joins TRBV6-6 to TRBJ2-1; 8 nucleotides line up with TRBD2. The V and J ends lost 4 bases and 1 base, in that order; junction bases with no gene match: 0. The CDR3 runs to 14 residues. In germline, CDR1 is MNHNY, CDR2 SVGAGI (reference sequence). Written as DNA, the CDR3 is TGTGCCAGCAGTTTAGCGGGGTCCTACAATGAGCAGTTCTTC. It yields the protein CASSLAGSYNEQFF.

This chain links TRBV28 with TRBJ2-1; weak D call: TRBD2 (6 bases). The V end lost 2 bases, the J end lost 8 bases, and 25 bases lay between the germline ends. Germline values: CDR1 MDHEN, CDR2 SYDVKM. The CDR3 covers 18 residues. The CDR3 loop is CASSLTPLGGGMDDEQFF. The CDR3 region has the DNA TGTGCCAGCAGTTTAACGCCCCTAGGTGGCGGGATGGACGATGAGCAGTTCTTC.

The CDR3 spells CASQGGSGTGELFF. For the CDR3, the DNA is TGTGCCAGCCAAGGCGGGAGTGGCACCGGGGAGCTGTTTTTT. The chain couples TRBV28 to TRBJ2-2, with 7 bases aligning to TRBD2. This CDR3 is built from 14 residues. Germline CDR1 is MDHEN and CDR2 is SYDVKM. V lost 8 bases and J lost 4; bases outside the gene matches: 7.

The chain uses TRBV4-3 and TRBJ1-2, with TRBD1 as a possible D gene (5 bases). From germline, CDR1 is LGHNA and CDR2 YSLEER. CDR3 length: 15 amino acids. V was pared by 1 base and J by 3 bases, with 12 bases between. CDR3 nucleotide sequence: TGCGCCAGCAGCCAAGTTCAGGGCGGATACTATGGCTACACCTTC. Protein: CASSQVQGGYYGYTF.

V gene TRBV4-1 combines with J gene TRBJ2-2; 15 bases fit TRBD2. V lost 2 bases and J lost 5; bases outside the gene matches: 15. CDR1 MGHRA and CDR2 YSYEKL come from the germline V gene. The CDR3 is 21 residues long. For the CDR3, the DNA is TGCGCCAGCAGCCAATCTCATCGGACTAGCGGGAGGGCCCGTATTACCGGGGAGCTGTTTTTT. Its translation: CASSQSHRTSGRARITGELFF.

The chain employs TRBV13 and TRBJ1-1, with D unclear. This CDR3 spans 14 amino acids. Deletions cut 2 bases from V and 1 base from J, with 8 bases between. In germline, CDR1 is PRHDT, CDR2 FYEKMQ (reference sequence). DNA of the CDR3: TGTGCCAGCAGCTTAAGGCGGGGGAACACTGAAGCTTTCTTT. It codes for CASSLRRGNTEAFF. Filled out from reference TRBV13 and TRBJ1-1, the complete variable domain reads AAGVIQSPRHLIKEKRETATLKCYPIPRHDTVYWYQQGPGQDPQFLISFYEKMQSDKGSIPDRFSAQQFSDYHSELNMSSLELGDSALYFCASSLRRGNTEAFFGQGTRLTVV.

The J gene is TRBJ2-7, the V gene TRBV11-2; 8 nucleotides line up with TRBD2. Germline trimming cut 4 bases from V and 4 bases from J; bases unmatched to any gene: 6. The CDR3 has 14 amino acids. Per germline, CDR1 SGHAT and CDR2 FQNNGV. CDR3 nucleotide sequence: TGTGCCAGCAGCTCAGAACTAGCGGATTACGAGCAGTACTTC. Encoded protein: CASSSELADYEQYF. The variable domain in full, with the rest retrieved from reference TRBV11-2 and TRBJ2-7, is EAGVAQSPRYKIIEKRQSVAFWCNPISGHATLYWYQQILGQGPKLLIQFQNNGVVDDSQLPKDRFSAERLKGVDSTLKIQPAKLEDSAVYLCASSSELADYEQYFGPGTRLTVT.

V gene TRBV6-1 combines with J gene TRBJ2-7, with 11 positions matching TRBD2. Germline V gene sequence: CDR1 MNHNS, CDR2 SASEGT. The V and J ends lost 4 bases and 4 bases, in that order; junction bases with no gene match: 6. This CDR3 has 15 amino acids. The DNA for the CDR3 is TGTGCCAGCAGTGTAACCGGGACTAGCGGATACGAGCAGTACTTC. It encodes CASSVTGTSGYEQYF.

In nucleotides, the CDR3 is TGTGCCAGCGATAGGACTAGCGGGAGGGCGAGGGGTAGCACAGATACGCAGTATTTT. Amino acids: CASDRTSGRARGSTDTQYF. This chain connects TRBV28 to TRBJ2-3; TRBD2 agrees at 15 bases. Germline CDR1 and CDR2: MDHEN and SYDVKM. This CDR3 spans 19 amino acids. V lost 8 bases and J lost 0; bases outside the gene matches: 12.

The chain recombines TRBV9 with TRBJ2-1, with TRBD1 as a possible D gene (5 bases). Trimming stripped 3 bases from V and 7 bases from J, with 17 bases between. Germline CDR1 SGDLS, CDR2 YYNGEE. The CDR3 contains 15 residues. CDR3 residues: CASSDQWGRDNEQFF. Here the CDR3 DNA reads TGTGCCAGCAGCGACCAGTGGGGCAGGGATAATGAGCAGTTCTTC.

The chain couples TRBV7-9 to TRBJ2-7; D is unclear. This CDR3 comprises 11 residues. In germline, CDR1 is SEHNR, CDR2 FQNEAQ (reference sequence). V lost 5 bases and J lost 3, with 5 bases in between. This CDR3 reads CASSADYEQYF. DNA of the CDR3: TGTGCCAGCAGCGCAGACTACGAGCAGTACTTC.